The TCR delta chain described here comes from a study of gamma-delta T cells after stem cell transplantation. TCRdb re-analyzed the RT-PCR reads via CATT. Altogether 1,400 or so delta-chain clones are present, under 2.5% being singletons, with the ten largest covering around 73%. Comment on this clone: This likely came from a read error, as a far larger clone is one base away.

The sample was gamma-delta T cells. The receptor was isolated from a human donor. It is not recorded whose cells these are; they may come from a transplant donor.

The CDR3 here is CACDTVLWGGSWDTRQMFF. CDR3 nucleotides: TGTGCCTGTGACACCGTTCTTTGGGGAGGCTCCTGGGACACCCGACAGATGTTTTTC. This chain joins TRDV2 and TRDJ3; possible D gene TRDD3, 5 bases. The CDR3 is 19 amino acids. V was shortened by 0 bases and J by 0 bases, with 14 bases between the two germline ends. Looked up from germline, CDR1 is GEAIGNYY and CDR2 is EKD.